This TCR beta chain was obtained from a study of T cell repertoires in cytomegalovirus infection. TCRdb re-analysed the reads in MiXCR, keeping a single row per CDR3 protein. The profile covers hundreds of thousands of distinct CDR3 sequences, with about a sixth appearing a single time and less than 9.5% taken by the ten largest. Trimming pared 6 bases from V and 0 bases from J, leaving 12 bases between. This CDR3 region has 14 residues. The rearrangement uses TRBV12-3 or TRBV12-4 and TRBJ2-7, with D hard to call. The sample consisted of PBMCs. The TCR was taken from a human donor in good health (CMV status not recorded). Some clones in this sample may be carry-over from other donors' samples. CDR3 nucleotide sequence: TGTGCCAGCAGCCAATCCCGGAGCTCCTACGAGCAGTACTTC. It yields the protein CASSQSRSSYEQYF.